The T cell receptor (beta chain) under discussion was sequenced for a study of OX40 agonist ivuxolimab in advanced cancers. Blood sampling took place at baseline, cycle 4 day 1, and cycle 7 day 1. Trimming cost V 8 bases and J 8 bases, with 24 bases left between them. CDR3 size: 15 residues. Germline CDR1 is SNHLY and CDR2 is FYNNEI. Clones were sequenced by immunoSEQ multiplex PCR, and TCRdb holds only the in-frame ones, with some missing. Here the sample spans tens of thousands of clones, about nine tenths being singletons. Points on this clone: This CDR3 is also generated by other DNA sequences in the sample.

Source: CD4+ or CD8+ T cells sorted from blood, taken in a trial of the OX40 agonist ivuxolimab. The gene calls are TRBV2 and TRBJ1-2; D is perhaps TRBD1 (5 bases). This receptor was obtained from an adult with an advanced solid tumor such as melanoma, head and neck, liver or kidney cancer. The CDR3 DNA is TGTGCCAGCCGCTTCCCCGGACAAGCTCGAGTCGGCTACACCTTC. Translation gives CASRFPGQARVGYTF.